This T cell receptor beta chain was documented in a study of blood T cell repertoires in COVID-19. Original analysis: Amplifying reference gene primers gave estimates of nucleated cell counts. Assay: immunoSEQ multiplex PCR; the TCRdb copy retains only in-frame clones and omits some. V and J calls and clone size come straight from that table; D and trimming were deduced from the DNA. The table includes some 250,000 clones, approximately 82% detected once. The sequence came from a young man who had recovered from COVID-19. Sequenced sample: peripheral blood.

CDR3 region: CASSQGPIQGVNYGYTF. CDR3 nucleotide sequence: TGTGCCAGCAGCCAAGGACCTATACAGGGCGTAAACTATGGCTACACCTTC. J is TRBJ1-2 and V is TRBV4-2; maybe TRBD1 (6 bases). With 1 base removed from V and 2 bases from J, the gap between germline ends came to 17 bases. The CDR3 is 17 amino acids. Germline V gives CDR1 LGHNA, CDR2 YNFKEQ.